This T cell receptor (beta chain) was recovered during a study of cytotoxic CD8 clonotypes in ibrutinib-treated CLL. Using immunoSEQ multiplex PCR, the repertoire was profiled, and TCRdb retains in-frame clones only, with some absent. The sample shows about 160,000 clones, approximately 80% of them seen only once. V was cut by 0 bases and J by 10 bases, with 9 bases left in between. From germline, CDR1 is MNHNS and CDR2 SASEGT. The CDR3 has 12 amino acids. Study-wide results and caveats: Public clonotypes, found uncommonly, either contracted or stayed stable on treatment.

In this sample, this clone turned up once. The antigen is unknown. The receptor was derived from a human donor with chronic lymphocytic leukemia. The chain carries TRBV6-1 and TRBJ1-1, with D unclear. The specimen comprised PBMCs, sampled after 24 months of ibrutinib treatment. This CDR3 reads CASSEAARGAFF. The CDR3 DNA sequence: TGTGCCAGCAGTGAAGCGGCCAGAGGAGCTTTCTTT.